These 27 T cell receptor beta chains were sequenced from one sample in a study of cytomegalovirus exposure and HLA in healthy donors. Generated by immunoSEQ multiplex PCR, the TCRdb table keeps only in-frame clones and is missing some. The repertoire holds 66,000 or so clones, approximately 96% seen once, with about 1.5% in the top ten. The sequenced sample consisted of PBMCs. These TCRs come from a woman between 18 and 30 years old in good health and CMV-seropositive.

The chain combines TRBV9 with TRBJ2-3; 7 bases match TRBD1. The germline CDR1 and CDR2 sequences are SGDLS and YYNGEE. J was trimmed by 2 bases and V by 3 bases; bases with no gene match: 6. This CDR3 spans 15 amino acids. For the CDR3, the DNA is TGTGCCAGCAGCGGCACAGGGGTAGTCACAGATACGCAGTATTTT. It specifies CASSGTGVVTDTQYF. The entire variable domain, with the rest obtained from reference TRBV9 and TRBJ2-3, is as follows: DSGVTQTPKHLITATGQRVTLRCSPRSGDLSVYWYQQSLDQGLQFLIQYYNGEERAKGNILERFSAQQFPDLHSELNLSSLELGDSALYFCASSGTGVVTDTQYFGPGTRLTVL.

This rearrangement joins TRBV2 to TRBJ2-7; a possible D gene is TRBD2 (6 bases). The V and J ends lost 8 bases and 3 bases respectively, with 29 bases between them. The CDR3 is made up of 18 amino acids. Germline V gene data show CDR1 as SNHLY and CDR2 as FYNNEI. CDR3 sequence: CASQTGGLWGSGSYEQYF. CDR3 nucleotides: TGTGCCAGCCAGACCGGGGGTTTGTGGGGTAGTGGGAGCTACGAGCAGTACTTC.

V and J are TRBV28 and TRBJ1-1, with a tentative D call TRBD1 (6 bases). Between the trimmed V and J ends, which lost 6 bases and 0 bases, there was a span of 11 bases. Per the germline V gene, CDR1 is MDHEN and CDR2 is SYDVKM. CDR3 length: 14 amino acids. The CDR3 spells CASRRQAMNTEAFF. The CDR3 DNA is TGTGCCAGCAGGCGACAGGCGATGAACACTGAAGCTTTCTTT.

The J gene is TRBJ1-2, the V gene TRBV6-5; D call uncertain. V was cut by 0 bases and J by 5 bases, with 13 bases left in between. The length of the CDR3 is 15 residues. The germline V gene encodes CDR1 MNHEY and CDR2 SVGAGI. The chain's CDR3 is CASSYSIPDNYGYTF. CDR3 DNA sequence: TGTGCCAGCAGTTACTCGATCCCAGATAATTATGGCTACACCTTC.

This chain connects TRBV27 to TRBJ1-2, with 7 nucleotides matching TRBD1. The CDR3 covers 14 residues. CDR1 is MNHEY, CDR2 SMNVEV, per germline (reference sequence). The V segment lost 6 bases and the J segment 8 bases; nucleotides outside the gene matches: 12. For the CDR3, the DNA is TGTGCCAGCAGAACGACAGGGCTGGAGCGAGGCTACACCTTC. This gives the protein CASRTTGLERGYTF.

This chain uses TRBV11-1 with TRBJ2-1; D gene ambiguous. Germline lookup yields CDR1 SGHAT and CDR2 FQDESV (reference sequence). The CDR3 length is 14 residues. V lost 5 bases, J lost 0 bases, and 8 bases lay in between. Here the CDR3 DNA reads TGTGCCAGCAGCCTGCAGAACTCCTACAATGAGCAGTTCTTC. Its protein is CASSLQNSYNEQFF.

This sequence joins TRBV5-5 and TRBJ2-5; TRBD2 aligns across 8 bases. Germline values: CDR1 SGHKS, CDR2 YYEKEE (reference sequence). This CDR3 has 14 residues. Trimming at V came to 4 bases and at J to 5 bases, leaving 7 bases not matched to a gene. CDR3 sequence reads: CASSRAGGGETQYF. The CDR3 DNA follows: TGTGCCAGCAGCAGGGCGGGAGGTGGTGAGACCCAGTACTTC.

The chain combines TRBV7-6 with TRBJ1-4; 12 bases agree with TRBD1. CDR3 length: 14 amino acids. Losses at the gene ends were 5 bases for V and 8 bases for J; bases not matched to a gene: 3. Looked up from germline, CDR1 is SGHVS and CDR2 is FNYEAQ. CDR3 amino acids: CASSRGQGAEKLFF. The CDR3, as DNA: TGTGCCAGCAGCCGGGGACAGGGGGCGGAAAAACTGTTTTTT.

The CDR3 loop is CASSLGRDTYSNQPQHF. The CDR3 DNA reads TGTGCCAGCAGCTTGGGCCGGGACACTTATAGCAATCAGCCCCAGCATTTT. The V and J genes are TRBV7-9 and TRBJ1-5, with TRBD1 as a possible D gene (6 bases). Trimming took off 3 bases at V and 0 bases at J, with 15 bases between the two ends. The CDR3 consists of 17 residues. The germline CDR1 and CDR2 sequences are SEHNR and FQNEAQ (reference sequence). Full variable domain (remainder filled in from reference TRBV7-9 and TRBJ1-5): DTGVSQNPRHKITKRGQNVTFRCDPISEHNRLYWYRQTLGQGPEFLTYFQNEAQLEKSRLLSDRFSAERPKGSFSTLEIQRTEQGDSAMYLCASSLGRDTYSNQPQHFGDGTRLSIL.

This chain joins TRBV7-9 and TRBJ2-1; 14 bases match TRBD2. Germline CDR1 and CDR2: SEHNR and FQNEAQ (reference sequence). V shed 1 base and J 5 bases; nucleotides not matched to a gene: 7. This CDR3 contains 18 residues. The CDR3 here is CASSLVPRLAGGNNEQFF. The CDR3 nucleotides read TGTGCCAGCAGCTTAGTACCGAGACTAGCGGGGGGGAACAATGAGCAGTTCTTC.

The J gene is TRBJ2-7, the V gene TRBV2; 8 bases match TRBD1. The CDR3 length is 13 residues. J was trimmed by 4 bases and V by 10 bases; bases with no gene match: 9. CDR1 SNHLY and CDR2 FYNNEI come from the germline V gene. CDR3 bases: TGTGCCACCAAAGGGACAGGAAAATACGAGCAGTACTTC. Translation: CATKGTGKYEQYF.

This clone was observed a single time. This sequence joins TRBV19 and TRBJ1-1; D remains ambiguous. CDR1 LNHDA and CDR2 SQIVND come from the germline V gene (reference sequence). The V end was cut by 5 bases, the J end by 4 bases, with 11 bases between. This CDR3 spans 13 amino acids. The CDR3 DNA is TGTGCCAGTAGTGACACGCAGCTCACTGAAGCTTTCTTT. This codes for CASSDTQLTEAFF.

This chain connects TRBV2 to TRBJ1-1; 7 bases agree with TRBD1. The CDR3 runs 15 residues. V trimming: 4 bases; J trimming: 0 bases; junction bases outside the gene matches: 5. Per the germline V gene, CDR1 is SNHLY and CDR2 is FYNNEI. CDR3 coding DNA: TGTGCCAGCAGTGTGTACAGGGGAATGAACACTGAAGCTTTCTTT. Amino acids: CASSVYRGMNTEAFF.

This clone was seen once. This chain uses TRBV7-9 with TRBJ2-4; 9 nucleotides agree with TRBD1. Per the germline V gene, CDR1 is SEHNR and CDR2 is FQNEAQ (reference sequence). This CDR3 is built from 14 residues. Trimming removed 5 bases from V and 6 bases from J; junction bases left unmatched: 5. The CDR3 reads CASSPGQGLNIQYF. The CDR3 coding sequence is TGTGCCAGCAGCCCGGGACAGGGACTAAACATTCAGTACTTC.

The chain couples TRBV6-5 to TRBJ2-3; TRBD2 is a possible D gene (6 bases). V was clipped by 6 bases and J by 8 bases, with 15 bases between them. CDR3 size: 13 residues. The V gene's germline CDR1 is MNHEY and CDR2 SVGAGI. CDR3 residues: CASSPGVTGTQYF. CDR3 coding DNA: TGTGCCAGCAGCCCGGGGGTAACGGGTACGCAGTATTTT.

This rearrangement joins TRBV11-2 to TRBJ1-1; TRBD1 agrees at 9 bases. This CDR3 is 16 amino acids long. Germline V gene lookup returns CDR1 SGHAT and CDR2 FQNNGV. The ends lost 0 bases at V and 1 base at J; junction bases unmatched: 3. CDR3 nucleotide sequence: TGTGCCAGCAGCTTAGATGGGGACAGGGCGAACACTGAAGCTTTCTTT. Translating it yields CASSLDGDRANTEAFF.

The sample holds one count of this clone. This rearrangement joins TRBV28 to TRBJ1-1; D is perhaps TRBD1 (6 bases). V dropped 7 bases and J dropped 5 bases, with 11 bases sitting between them. CDR1 and CDR2 from the germline V gene are MDHEN and SYDVKM. The CDR3 is made up of 12 amino acids. The CDR3 sequence: CASNYRETEAFF. The CDR3 DNA sequence: TGTGCCAGCAACTACAGGGAAACTGAAGCTTTCTTT.

This chain uses TRBV6-1 with TRBJ2-7; 11 bases fit TRBD2. Germline lookup yields CDR1 MNHNS and CDR2 SASEGT. The CDR3 contains 15 residues. Germline trimming cut 9 bases from V and 2 bases from J; bases unmatched to any gene: 9. DNA for the CDR3: TGTGCCAGTAACCTCCTAGCGGGAGGACCCTACGAGCAGTACTTC. Translating gives CASNLLAGGPYEQYF.

The chain recombines TRBV19 with TRBJ2-7; 13 bases line up with TRBD2. V lost 1 base, J lost 7 bases, and 7 bases stayed unmatched. The CDR3 spans 16 residues. CDR1 and CDR2 from the germline V gene are LNHDA and SQIVND (reference sequence). This CDR3 reads CASSIVGRLAGGEQYF. The CDR3, as DNA: TGTGCCAGTAGTATAGTCGGGAGACTAGCGGGAGGAGAGCAGTACTTC.

This rearrangement joins TRBV28 to TRBJ2-3, with TRBD2 identical over 10 bases. The CDR3 is 15 amino acids. Germline V gene data show CDR1 as MDHEN and CDR2 as SYDVKM. Trimming removed 5 bases from V and 5 bases from J; junction bases left unmatched: 7. The CDR3 region is CASSQSGRAVDTQYF. In nucleotides, the CDR3 is TGTGCCAGCAGTCAAAGCGGGAGGGCCGTAGATACGCAGTATTTT.

This chain joins TRBV27 and TRBJ2-7, with D possibly matching TRBD1 (6 bases). The V and J ends lost 6 bases and 2 bases respectively, with 8 bases between them. This CDR3 comprises 12 residues. The germline V gene has CDR1 MNHEY and CDR2 SMNVEV (reference sequence). CDR3 protein: CASRGQTYEQYF. The CDR3 nucleotides read TGTGCCAGCAGAGGACAGACCTACGAGCAGTACTTC.

The sample holds one count of this clone. V and J are TRBV11-2 and TRBJ1-5; 8 positions agree with TRBD1. Germline CDR1 and CDR2: SGHAT and FQNNGV. The J segment lost 7 bases and the V segment lost 4 bases, leaving 6 bases of the junction unmatched. This CDR3 comprises 14 residues. The CDR3 region has the DNA TGTGCCAGCAGCTCAGGGGGCGCGGACCAGCCCCAGCATTTT. It translates to CASSSGGADQPQHF.

The chain uses TRBV14 and TRBJ1-1, with TRBD1 identical over 7 bases. CDR1 is SGHDN and CDR2 is FVKESK in the germline V gene. J lost 1 base, V lost 4 bases, and 6 bases had no gene match. The CDR3 spans 15 residues. This CDR3 is CASSRNRGWNTEAFF. The CDR3 coding sequence is TGTGCCAGCAGCCGTAACAGGGGCTGGAACACTGAAGCTTTCTTT.

This chain uses TRBV7-9 with TRBJ1-5, with TRBD1 identical over 7 bases. The CDR3 totals 14 residues. The ends lost 5 bases at V and 4 bases at J; junction bases unmatched: 5. The germline V gene has CDR1 SEHNR and CDR2 FQNEAQ (reference sequence). CDR3 DNA: TGTGCCAGCAGCCCCGGGACAGAGAATCAGCCCCAGCATTTT. Its translation: CASSPGTENQPQHF.

The rearrangement joins TRBV7-6 to TRBJ2-1; D is ambiguous. The CDR3 spans 15 residues. Germline CDR1 SGHVS, CDR2 FNYEAQ. V lost 5 bases to trimming and J lost 3 bases, with 14 bases between them. The CDR3 DNA sequence: TGTGCCAGCAGCCCTCTGGCGGCCTACTACAATGAGCAGTTCTTC. Amino acid sequence: CASSPLAAYYNEQFF.

V is TRBV5-3 and J is TRBJ1-1; TRBD1 matches 7 bases. TRBV5-3 is identified as an open reading frame with a role that is uncertain. The J segment lost 1 base and the V segment lost 4 bases, leaving 7 bases of the junction unmatched. The CDR3 is made up of 15 amino acids. CDR3 sequence: CARSPKTGRNTEAFF. The CDR3, as DNA: TGTGCCAGAAGCCCGAAGACAGGGCGGAACACTGAAGCTTTCTTT.

The V and J genes are TRBV5-4 and TRBJ1-2; 7 positions agree with TRBD1. This CDR3 region has 14 residues. The germline CDR1 and CDR2 sequences are SGHNT and YYREEE (reference sequence). Unmatched junction bases numbered 9, after V lost 3 bases and J lost 7 bases. The CDR3, as DNA: TGTGCCAGCAGCTCTTGGATGGGACAGATTGGCTACACCTTC. It encodes CASSSWMGQIGYTF.